This TCR beta chain is drawn from a study of cytomegalovirus exposure and HLA in healthy donors. CDR1 and CDR2 (germline): SSHAT, FNYEAQ (reference sequence). The CDR3 runs 16 residues. In the PCR, 60 Vbeta and 13 Jbeta primers were used. The protocol was immunoSEQ multiplex PCR, while the TCRdb copy is restricted to in-frame clones and leaves out a portion. Found here are about 130,000 clones, about 15% of them singletons; the top ten hold less than 3.5%. In the case of this clone: Its ends do not fully match the called genes, so a read error is possible.

Sequencing was done on a sample of PBMCs. The V and J genes are TRBV7-7 and TRBJ2-4, with TRBD2 matching 11 bases. This receptor was identified in a female donor in good health and CMV-seropositive. The CDR3 loop is CASSFIAGGPGYIQYF. The DNA of the CDR3 is TGTGCTAGCAGCTTCATAGCGGGAGGGCCGGGATACATTCAGTACTTC.